The clone carrying this TCR beta chain was counted only a few times. The data stem from a study of blood T cell repertoires in COVID-19. Across the study: The cDNA or gDNA used as material had been derived from T cells, B-cell-depleted T cells, or PBMCs.

The CDR3 totals 11 residues. V was pared by 5 bases and J by 12 bases, with 13 bases between. Germline V gene data show CDR1 as LNHDA and CDR2 as SQIVND (reference sequence). The authors' processing: Reference gene primer amplification yielded estimated nucleated cell counts. Clones were sequenced by immunoSEQ multiplex PCR, and TCRdb holds only the in-frame ones, with some missing. The DNA gave D and trimming, while V, J and clone size come from that table. Of 250,000 or so clones in the sample, over 80% were seen once. Those enrolled, adults aged about 18 to 89 years, came from 24 US areas. The genes are TRBV19 and TRBJ1-2, with D possibly matching TRBD1 (6 bases). The sequence came from a woman in her twenties or thirties who had been exposed to COVID-19. Sequenced sample: PBMCs or T cells enriched from blood (not recorded which). The chain's CDR3 is CASSENRVHTF. CDR3 nucleotide sequence: TGTGCCAGTAGTGAAAACAGGGTTCACACCTTC.